The source of this T cell receptor beta chain is a study of T cells after yellow fever vaccination. General observations from the study: Re-detected after boosting: most primary clones, around 97% of CD4 and 80% to 90% of CD8. Peaking on day 5 versus 15, the secondary response was faster but weaker.

The CDR3 contains 12 residues. The ends were cut back, 8 bases at V and 2 bases at J, with 10 bases in the middle. CDR1 is KGHSH, CDR2 LQKENI, per germline. Of note for this clonotype: The antigen remains unidentified.

TCRdb used MiXCR to reprocess the 5' RACE reads, holding one entry per CDR3 protein. The sample lists a few hundred thousand distinct CDR3 sequences, under 9% occurring once. Sequencing was performed on CD4+ T cells sorted from PBMCs, taken 5 days after the yellow fever booster vaccination. This receptor was identified in a man aged 18 to 35 who received the YFV17D yellow fever vaccine. The chain uses TRBV18 and TRBJ2-7, with D possibly being TRBD1 or TRBD2 (5 bases each). Here the CDR3 reads CASGTETYEQYF. DNA for the CDR3: TGTGCCAGCGGGACGGAGACCTACGAGCAGTACTTC.